This T cell receptor (beta chain) was documented in a study of shared clonotypes between healthy human individuals. Study observations and caveats: Generally, naive subsets came out with larger estimated richness than memory subsets.

Concerning this clone itself: No antigen is known for it.

Healthy HIV-negative adults without recent acute infections or vaccinations served as donors. For sorted subsets, about 200 ng DNA per replicate equaled around 28,000 T cell genomes. As processed by the authors: Filtering differed since immunoSEQ provided only junctions, with no quality scores. TCRdb's copy holds only in-frame clones and misses some; the assay was immunoSEQ multiplex PCR. Clone size and the V and J calls come from that table; the DNA yielded D and trimming. The sample lists roughly 1.5 million clones; approximately 98% were seen once. Germline CDR1 MDHEN, CDR2 SYDVKM. V lost 5 bases and J 5 bases, leaving 12 bases between the germline ends. The CDR3 has 13 residues.

This receptor was identified in a man aged 25 to 40 in good health. V gene TRBV28 combines with J gene TRBJ1-1; TRBD1 might be the D (6 bases). The sequencing sample was made of naive CD4+ T cells sorted from blood. Subset reported: CD45RA+ positively selected. As DNA, the CDR3 is TGTGCCAGCAGTCCCCCCAGGGGAACTGAAGCTTTCTTT. This gives the protein CASSPPRGTEAFF.